The 5 T cell receptor beta chains reported below all come from one sample, sequenced in a study of T cell changes during pregnancy in multiple sclerosis. The assay was immunoSEQ multiplex PCR, and TCRdb's table has in-frame clones only and misses some. The sample has roughly 38,000 clones, about 88% seen once. Sequenced material: CD8+ T cells from peripheral blood mononuclear cells, taken in the third trimester of pregnancy. Receptor source: a female donor with multiple sclerosis, enrolled in a pregnancy study.

V is TRBV6-5 and J is TRBJ2-1; D not certain. V lost 2 bases and J lost 4, with 12 bases in between. CDR3 size: 15 residues. Germline V gives CDR1 MNHEY, CDR2 SVGAGI. In DNA form, the CDR3 reads TGTGCCAGCAGTTACAAGGCGAGGTTTTACAATGAGCAGTTCTTC. Amino acid sequence: CASSYKARFYNEQFF.

The chain combines TRBV10-2 with TRBJ2-3; 10 positions match TRBD2. The J segment lost 6 bases and the V segment lost 3 bases, leaving 3 bases of the junction unmatched. The germline gives CDR1 WSHSY, CDR2 SAAADI. The CDR3 totals 14 residues. The CDR3 nucleotides are TGCGCCAGCAGTGAAGCGGGGGGGTTGGATACGCAGTATTTT. Residues: CASSEAGGLDTQYF.

The chain joins TRBV7-9 to TRBJ1-4, with a possible D match to TRBD1 (5 bases). Per the germline V gene, CDR1 is SEHNR and CDR2 is FQNEAQ (reference sequence). V shed 4 bases and J shed 7 bases, with 7 bases lying between them. CDR3 length equals 12 residues. CDR3 region: CASSWGGEKLFF. In nucleotides, the CDR3 is TGTGCCAGCAGCTGGGGGGGTGAAAAACTGTTTTTT.

The chain uses TRBV4-2 and TRBJ1-2, with D possibly matching TRBD1 (6 bases). This CDR3 has 15 residues. The V gene's germline CDR1 is LGHNA and CDR2 YNFKEQ. With 1 base removed from V and 4 bases from J, the gap between germline ends came to 13 bases. The CDR3 loop is CASSQAEQGTYGYTF. The CDR3 DNA follows: TGTGCCAGCAGCCAAGCGGAACAGGGAACCTATGGCTACACCTTC.

This clone was picked up a small number of times. This chain links TRBV9 with TRBJ2-1; TRBD1 agrees at 7 bases. The V and J ends lost 5 bases and 8 bases, in that order; junction bases with no gene match: 4. Germline lookup yields CDR1 SGDLS and CDR2 YYNGEE. The length of the CDR3 is 12 residues. The CDR3: CASSPGQDEQFF. The CDR3 nucleotides are TGTGCCAGCAGTCCCGGACAGGATGAGCAGTTCTTC.